Below, 25 T cell receptor beta chains from the same sample are listed, as sequenced in a study of OX40 agonist ivuxolimab in advanced cancers. The table came from immunoSEQ multiplex PCR; TCRdb's copy has only in-frame clones and leaves some out. The profile shows 30,000 to 35,000 clones, approximately 81% of them singletons. The input for sequencing was CD4+ or CD8+ T cells sorted from blood, taken in a trial of the OX40 agonist ivuxolimab. Every receptor here comes from an adult with an advanced solid tumor such as melanoma, head and neck, liver or kidney cancer.

The gene calls are TRBV25-1 and TRBJ2-1; TRBD2 might be the D (5 bases). The V end lost 4 bases, the J end lost 7 bases, and 17 bases lay between the germline ends. The CDR3 sequence is 15 residues long. Germline V CDR1 and CDR2: MGHDK, SYGVNS. CDR3 in amino acids: CASSGFGLALNEQFF. CDR3 sequence (DNA): TGTGCCAGCAGTGGCTTCGGACTCGCTCTAAATGAGCAGTTCTTC.

The V and J genes are TRBV4-1 and TRBJ1-6, with a possible D match to TRBD1 (5 bases). Trimming removed 0 bases from V and 10 bases from J, with 7 bases in between. CDR1 and CDR2 (germline): MGHRA, YSYEKL. This CDR3 contains 13 residues. The CDR3 is CASSQDRDSPLHF. CDR3 bases: TGCGCCAGCAGCCAAGATCGGGACTCACCCCTCCACTTT.

The table lists this clone with a few counts. The V and J genes are TRBV13 and TRBJ1-2, with TRBD1 as a possible D gene (5 bases). The V end was cut by 5 bases, the J end by 7 bases, with 17 bases between. CDR3 length equals 14 residues. CDR1 and CDR2 (germline): PRHDT, FYEKMQ (reference sequence). The CDR3 coding sequence is TGTGCCAGCAGCAGACCCAGGGTCTGGGTTGGCTACACCTTC. Its translation is CASSRPRVWVGYTF. Full variable domain (remainder filled in from reference TRBV13 and TRBJ1-2): AAGVIQSPRHLIKEKRETATLKCYPIPRHDTVYWYQQGPGQDPQFLISFYEKMQSDKGSIPDRFSAQQFSDYHSELNMSSLELGDSALYFCASSRPRVWVGYTFGSGTRLTVV.

The rearrangement uses TRBV19 and TRBJ2-7; tentatively, D is TRBD1 (6 bases). Per germline, CDR1 LNHDA and CDR2 SQIVND (reference sequence). V was clipped by 7 bases and J by 2 bases, with 15 bases between them. The CDR3 runs 14 residues. The CDR3 region is CASTRGGGPYEQYF. The CDR3, as DNA: TGTGCCAGTACCAGGGGTGGAGGACCCTACGAGCAGTACTTC.

This clone was counted a few times. The chain recombines TRBV30 with TRBJ1-2; D possibly corresponds to TRBD1 (5 bases). CDR1 and CDR2 (germline): GTSNPN, SVGIG (reference sequence). The CDR3 has 14 residues. V dropped 3 bases and J dropped 5 bases, with 16 bases sitting between them. CDR3 residues: CAWRLQGPSYGYTF. The CDR3 coding sequence is TGTGCCTGGAGGCTGCAGGGTCCTTCTTATGGCTACACCTTC.

The genes are TRBV7-9 and TRBJ2-1; either TRBD1 or TRBD2 may supply D (5 bases each). CDR1 SEHNR and CDR2 FQNEAQ come from the germline V gene (reference sequence). The V and J ends lost 7 bases and 9 bases respectively, with 13 bases between them. The length of the CDR3 is 12 residues. CDR3 residues: CASNLGGIEQFF. CDR3 nucleotides: TGTGCCAGCAACCTTGGGGGTATTGAGCAGTTCTTC.

This chain connects TRBV5-1 to TRBJ1-1, with D hard to call. The ends were cut back, 0 bases at V and 2 bases at J, with 8 bases in the middle. This CDR3 has 14 amino acids. Looked up from germline, CDR1 is SGHRS and CDR2 is YFSETQ. CDR3 nucleotide sequence: TGCGCCAGCAGCTTGGATTCACATAACACTGAAGCTTTCTTT. Encoded protein: CASSLDSHNTEAFF.

This clone has only one observation. This sequence joins TRBV6-1 and TRBJ2-2; the D gene is possibly TRBD2 (5 bases). V was clipped by 2 bases and J by 6 bases, with 16 bases between them. Germline V gene data show CDR1 as MNHNS and CDR2 as SASEGT. The CDR3 has 16 amino acids. The CDR3, as DNA: TGTGCCAGCAGTGAACTGGGAGTAGGTATATCCGGGGAGCTGTTTTTT. Translated, it gives CASSELGVGISGELFF.

This clone has only a few counts. The genes are TRBV29-1 and TRBJ2-7; tentative D call: TRBD1 (6 bases). The CDR3 covers 14 residues. Looked up from germline, CDR1 is SQVTM and CDR2 is ANQGSEA. Trimming removed 4 bases at V and 0 bases at J, with 13 bases between. The CDR3 bases are TGCAGCGTTGGCCAAGGACAGAGCTCCTACGAGCAGTACTTC. Translated, it gives CSVGQGQSSYEQYF.

The rearrangement joins TRBV2 to TRBJ1-2, with TRBD1 identical over 10 bases. CDR1 is SNHLY, CDR2 FYNNEI, per germline. The CDR3 loop spans 15 amino acids. The V gene end was trimmed by 7 bases and the J gene end by 3 bases; junction bases not matched to a gene: 8. The CDR3 bases are TGTGCCAGCACCCTGGACAGGGGGACAGACTATGGCTACACCTTC. Its protein is CASTLDRGTDYGYTF.

This clone was observed a single time. This sequence joins TRBV7-9 and TRBJ2-5; possibly TRBD1 or TRBD2 for D (5 bases each). V lost 1 base to trimming and J lost 2 bases, with 8 bases between them. The CDR3 covers 14 residues. Germline V CDR1 and CDR2: SEHNR, FQNEAQ (reference sequence). The CDR3 loop is CASSLGWGQETQYF. CDR3 in DNA: TGTGCCAGCAGCTTAGGGTGGGGGCAAGAGACCCAGTACTTC.

Of note for this clone: Other DNA sequences of this sample code for an identical CDR3. The rearrangement uses TRBV7-2 and TRBJ2-7; TRBD2 might be the D (5 bases). This CDR3 is built from 15 residues. V gave up 5 bases and J gave up 0 bases, with 14 bases separating them. Germline CDR1 reads SGHTA; CDR2 reads FQGNSA. The CDR3 nucleotides are TGTGCCAGCAGCACGCGGACGGGGAGCTCCTACGAGCAGTACTTC. It specifies CASSTRTGSSYEQYF.

This chain joins TRBV19 and TRBJ1-2; TRBD1 matches at 7 bases. The CDR3 totals 17 residues. Germline V gives CDR1 LNHDA, CDR2 SQIVND (reference sequence). With 5 bases clipped from V and 0 bases from J, the junction kept 12 bases outside the gene matches. The CDR3 nucleotides are TGTGCCAGTAGTGAGTTCGGGACAGTCAAAGCTAACTATGGCTACACCTTC. Protein product: CASSEFGTVKANYGYTF.

A remark on this clone: The sample carries other DNA sequences with the same CDR3. This rearrangement joins TRBV19 to TRBJ1-2; no definite D call. Between the trimmed V and J ends, which lost 3 bases and 3 bases, there was a span of 2 bases. From germline, CDR1 is LNHDA and CDR2 SQIVND (reference sequence). The CDR3 loop spans 11 amino acids. Here the CDR3 reads CASSIDYGYTF. The CDR3 DNA reads TGTGCCAGTAGTATTGACTATGGCTACACCTTC.

This chain connects TRBV18 to TRBJ2-7, with 12 bases matching TRBD1. Losses at the gene ends were 3 bases for V and 6 bases for J; bases not matched to a gene: 3. CDR1 is KGHSH, CDR2 LQKENI, per germline. This CDR3 has 14 residues. The CDR3 spells CASSPGQGAVEQYF. The CDR3 nucleotides read TGTGCCAGCTCACCGGGACAGGGGGCCGTCGAGCAGTACTTC.

The chain uses TRBV7-2 and TRBJ2-5, with 15 bases fitting TRBD2. In germline, CDR1 is SGHTA, CDR2 FQGNSA. CDR3 length equals 17 residues. V was clipped by 1 base and J by 5 bases; unmatched bases: 5. The CDR3 loop reads CASSLGTSGRALETQYF. In DNA, the CDR3 is TGTGCCAGCAGCTTAGGGACTAGCGGGAGGGCCCTGGAGACCCAGTACTTC.

This chain joins TRBV7-8 and TRBJ1-3; possible D gene TRBD1, 6 bases. The CDR3 is 14 residues long. Trimming pared 5 bases from V and 2 bases from J, leaving 10 bases between. The germline V gene encodes CDR1 SGHVS and CDR2 FQNEAQ. The CDR3 DNA is TGTGCCAGCAGCGCCCGGGACACTGGAAACACCATATATTTT. This encodes CASSARDTGNTIYF.

The chain combines TRBV28 with TRBJ1-3; 8 bases align to TRBD1. This CDR3 is 15 amino acids long. Unmatched junction bases numbered 9, after V lost 7 bases and J lost 4 bases. Looked up from germline, CDR1 is MDHEN and CDR2 is SYDVKM. The CDR3 protein is CASTPGQAGGNTIYF. CDR3 nucleotides: TGTGCCAGCACCCCGGGACAGGCAGGAGGAAACACCATATATTTT.

The J gene is TRBJ1-6, the V gene TRBV15, with D possibly matching TRBD1 (5 bases). This CDR3 has 15 amino acids. Looked up from germline, CDR1 is LNHNV and CDR2 is YYDKDF (reference sequence). Trimming left V 0 bases short and J 4 bases short, with 7 bases between. The CDR3 loop reads CATSRDGAYNSPLHF. The CDR3 DNA reads TGTGCCACCAGCAGAGATGGGGCGTATAATTCACCCCTCCACTTT.

In this sample, this clone turned up a few times. This same CDR3 is encoded by further DNA sequences in the sample. The V gene is TRBV5-1, the J gene TRBJ2-5; TRBD1 aligns across 9 bases. Germline CDR1 and CDR2: SGHRS and YFSETQ. This CDR3 spans 14 amino acids. The V segment lost 4 bases and the J segment 4 bases; nucleotides outside the gene matches: 5. The CDR3 DNA is TGCGCCAGCAGCCGGACAGGGGAATCAGAGACCCAGTACTTC. Residues: CASSRTGESETQYF.

This sequence joins TRBV7-9 and TRBJ2-1, with 9 nucleotides matching TRBD2. Germline trimming cut 5 bases from V and 8 bases from J; bases unmatched to any gene: 10. Looked up from germline, CDR1 is SEHNR and CDR2 is FQNEAQ (reference sequence). The CDR3 is 15 residues long. DNA for the CDR3: TGTGCCAGCAGCAAGAGGGCGGGAGGGGAAGATGAGCAGTTCTTC. This codes for CASSKRAGGEDEQFF.

This chain joins TRBV5-6 and TRBJ2-5; TRBD2 is a possible D gene (5 bases). The ends were cut back, 2 bases at V and 2 bases at J, with 10 bases in the middle. The CDR3 has 14 residues. Germline-derived CDR1 and CDR2 are SGHDT and YYEEEE. The CDR3 DNA reads TGTGCCAGCAGCTTTGCGGGCGTACAAGAGACCCAGTACTTC. It is translated as CASSFAGVQETQYF.

V is TRBV5-1 and J is TRBJ2-7, with TRBD1 as a possible D gene (5 bases). The germline CDR1 and CDR2 sequences are SGHRS and YFSETQ. The CDR3 runs to 15 residues. Between the trimmed V and J ends, which lost 0 bases and 2 bases, there was a span of 12 bases. The CDR3 reads CASSLGGGSTYEQYF. The CDR3 nucleotides are TGCGCCAGCAGCTTGGGGGGCGGATCTACCTACGAGCAGTACTTC.

The chain employs TRBV11-3 and TRBJ1-5, with 7 bases matching TRBD1. The germline gives CDR1 SGHNT, CDR2 YENEEA. The CDR3 is 15 residues long. J lost 6 bases, V lost 0 bases, and 5 bases had no gene match. The CDR3 region has the DNA TGTGCCAGCAGCTTAGAGGAGGGGGCCGGTCAGCCCCAGCATTTT. It yields the protein CASSLEEGAGQPQHF. The variable domain in full, with the rest retrieved from reference TRBV11-3 and TRBJ1-5, is EAGVVQSPRYKIIEKKQPVAFWCNPISGHNTLYWYLQNLGQGPELLIRYENEEAVDDSQLPKDRFSAERLKGVDSTLKIQPAELGDSAVYLCASSLEEGAGQPQHFGDGTRLSIL.

J is TRBJ2-3 and V is TRBV7-3, with TRBD2 identical over 7 bases. The germline gives CDR1 SGHTA, CDR2 FQGTGA. V lost 3 bases to trimming and J lost 6 bases; unmatched junction nucleotides: 12. The CDR3 consists of 16 residues. The DNA of the CDR3 is TGTGCCAGCAGCTTGGATCGACTAGCCTTCGGGGATACGCAGTATTTT. It specifies CASSLDRLAFGDTQYF.